This T cell receptor beta chain came from a study of blood T cell repertoires in COVID-19. Germline-derived CDR1 and CDR2 are MNHNY and SVGAGI (reference sequence). The V end lost 5 bases, the J end lost 1 base, and 11 bases lay between the germline ends. The CDR3 is 14 amino acids. TCRdb's table, derived via immunoSEQ multiplex PCR, lists solely in-frame clones and lacks some. The data contain 250,000 to 300,000 clones, around four fifths of them seen just once; the ten biggest clones take up roughly 5.8%. The specimen sequenced was peripheral blood. The clonotype was recovered from a man older than 75 with acute or convalescent COVID-19. The chain couples TRBV6-6 to TRBJ2-5; D is unclear. CDR3 sequence reads: CASSTLSGQETQYF. The CDR3 DNA sequence: TGTGCCAGCAGTACCCTATCGGGCCAAGAGACCCAGTACTTC.